The following is a T cell receptor (beta chain) sequence with its context. Its cognate antigen is unknown. Sequenced by immunoSEQ multiplex PCR; TCRdb stores in-frame clones only, minus some. The sample holds 350,000 to 500,000 clones; less than 95% are singletons and the top ten take less than 5.5%. This sample is drawn from a study of Ad26.COV2.S vaccination and SARS-CoV-2 variants. Study summary: Ad26.COV2.S given intramuscularly, once or twice 56 days apart. Study observations and caveats: Analyses that measured TCR breadth and depth may have underestimated total T cell responses. Vaccine recipients and placebo recipients showed similar non-spike TCR breadth.

Documented treatment: around 19 received Ad26.COV2.S at low or high dose, single or two shots; five or six received placebo; per-sample allocation not given. After the first vaccine or placebo injection, samples were drawn on day 63. The donor was a Boston adult aged 18-55 years. This sequence was found in a person between 18 and 65 years old who received the Ad26.COV2.S COVID-19 vaccine or a placebo. Here the sequenced sample was peripheral blood, taken in a trial of Ad26.COV2.S vaccine versus placebo.

CDR3 nucleotide sequence: TGTGCCAGCAGCTGGGACAGGGGGCAAGAGACCCAGTACTTC. Encoded protein: CASSWDRGQETQYF. This chain uses TRBV5-4 with TRBJ2-5; 11 bases line up with TRBD1. CDR3 size: 14 residues. V gave up 3 bases and J gave up 2 bases; unmatched junction bases: 0. Looked up from germline, CDR1 is SGHNT and CDR2 is YYREEE (reference sequence).